The 19 T cell receptor beta chains given below trace back to one sample, sequenced in a study of T-cell reconstitution after alpha-beta-depleted transplantation in children. It was with unique molecular identifiers that the TCRbeta library was prepared. Each CDR3 protein gets one entry after TCRdb re-called the PCR reads with MiXCR. The top ten hold around 80% of the sample, which has about 5,900 distinct CDR3 sequences, 15% to 17% seen once. The specimen comprised PBMCs, mostly from graft donor cells, sampled 180 days after TCRalphabeta/CD19-depleted stem cell transplant. The receptors were sampled from a patient aged 2 to 9 who had a stem cell transplant for inherited bone marrow failure, so the T cells may come from the graft donor.

The table lists this clonotype with many counts. The V call is TRBV4-3, the J call TRBJ2-1, with TRBD2 matching 7 bases. Germline V gene sequence: CDR1 LGHNA, CDR2 YSLEER. This CDR3 has 17 residues. The ends lost 1 base at V and 4 bases at J; junction bases unmatched: 10. The CDR3 here is CASSQASSSGYYNEQFF. The CDR3, as DNA: TGCGCCAGCAGCCAAGCATCGTCTAGCGGATATTACAATGAGCAGTTCTTC.

This clonotype was counted many times. This chain connects TRBV12-3 or TRBV12-4 to TRBJ2-7, with 8 bases that match TRBD2. With 7 bases clipped from V and 4 bases from J, the junction kept 9 bases outside the gene matches. The CDR3 is 14 residues long. The CDR3: CASTRGGAAYEQYF. The CDR3, as DNA: TGTGCCAGCACCCGGGGGGGGGCGGCTTACGAGCAGTACTTC.

With respect to this clonotype: A much more abundant neighbour one base away suggests this may be a read error. The chain combines TRBV2 with TRBJ2-7, with D perhaps TRBD2 (7 bases). Germline V gives CDR1 SNHLY, CDR2 FYNNEI. Trimming took off 8 bases at V and 3 bases at J, with 17 bases between the two ends. The CDR3 loop spans 14 amino acids. CDR3 sequence: CASGWRGPDYEQYF. In DNA, the CDR3 is TGTGCCAGCGGGTGGCGGGGGCCGGACTACGAGCAGTACTTC.

This clonotype was seen at least ten times. The chain employs TRBV7-9 and TRBJ2-5; D assignment may be TRBD1 or TRBD2 (5 bases each). Germline CDR1 reads SEHNR; CDR2 reads FQNEAQ (reference sequence). The CDR3 consists of 13 residues. V shed 7 bases and J shed 5 bases, with 14 bases lying between them. The CDR3 reads CASKASGTETQYF. The CDR3 DNA reads TGTGCCAGCAAGGCCTCAGGGACGGAGACCCAGTACTTC.

The chain employs TRBV4-3 and TRBJ1-1; no firm D call. CDR1 and CDR2 (germline): LGHNA, YSLEER. The CDR3 runs to 15 residues. V lost 3 bases and J 0 bases, leaving 11 bases between the germline ends. CDR3 sequence: CASSQGISLNTEAFF. CDR3 nucleotide sequence: TGCGCCAGCAGCCAGGGAATCAGCCTGAACACTGAAGCTTTCTTT.

The table lists this clonotype with many counts. V gene TRBV2 combines with J gene TRBJ2-2, with D tentatively TRBD1 (6 bases). The CDR3 length is 13 residues. V lost 6 bases, J lost 3 bases, and 8 bases lay in between. Germline V gene sequence: CDR1 SNHLY, CDR2 FYNNEI. CDR3 sequence (DNA): TGTGCCAGCAGGAGACAGGACACCGGGGAGCTGTTTTTT. It encodes CASRRQDTGELFF.

This clonotype was counted many times. The chain combines TRBV28 with TRBJ1-4, with a possible D match to TRBD1 (5 bases). Trimming removed 7 bases from V and 5 bases from J, with 20 bases in between. Germline loops: CDR1 MDHEN, CDR2 SYDVKM. There are 16 residues in the CDR3. The CDR3 DNA reads TGTGCCAGCAAAATTCGGACAATAAGTAGAAATGAAAAACTGTTTTTT. The encoded protein is CASKIRTISRNEKLFF.

This clonotype was detected ten times or more. This chain links TRBV12-3 or TRBV12-4 with TRBJ2-5; TRBD2 matches 12 bases. This CDR3 has 18 residues. The junction had 16 bases not matched to a gene; V was cut back by 11 bases and J by 0 bases. Written as DNA, the CDR3 is TGTGCCCTCTGTTTCGAACTAGCGGGAGGCTGGGACCAAGAGACCCAGTACTTC. It codes for CALCFELAGGWDQETQYF.

In its sample, this clonotype ranks as hyperexpanded. This chain uses TRBV7-8 with TRBJ2-1, with a weak D call TRBD2 (5 bases). CDR3 length: 16 residues. From germline, CDR1 is SGHVS and CDR2 FQNEAQ. The ends were cut back, 2 bases at V and 2 bases at J, with 13 bases in the middle. The CDR3 nucleotides are TGTGCCAGCAGCTTAAGGGAGAGCTTTCCCTACAATGAGCAGTTCTTC. Protein product: CASSLRESFPYNEQFF.

This clonotype was recorded at least ten times. This sequence joins TRBV7-6 and TRBJ2-1; D possibly corresponds to TRBD2 (5 bases). The germline CDR1 and CDR2 sequences are SGHVS and FNYEAQ. V gave up 0 bases and J gave up 9 bases, with 21 bases separating them. CDR3 size: 17 residues. The CDR3 nucleotides are TGTGCCAGCAGCTTAGCAGTAAGAGGGCCCGCAGGAGGTGAGCAGTTCTTC. Its translation: CASSLAVRGPAGGEQFF.

This clonotype was counted ten times or more. The chain recombines TRBV30 with TRBJ2-3; the D gene could be TRBD1 or TRBD2 (6 bases each). V lost 5 bases and J 5 bases, leaving 14 bases between the germline ends. Germline V gene lookup returns CDR1 GTSNPN and CDR2 SVGIG (reference sequence). The CDR3 consists of 13 residues. CDR3 protein: CAWGGTRGDTQYF. CDR3 bases: TGTGCCTGGGGCGGGACCAGGGGAGATACGCAGTATTTT.

A note on this clonotype: A much more abundant neighbour one base away suggests this may be a read error. The chain recombines TRBV7-8 with TRBJ2-7; D is perhaps TRBD2 (6 bases). With 1 base removed from V and 2 bases from J, the gap between germline ends came to 12 bases. Germline loops: CDR1 SGHVS, CDR2 FQNEAQ. This CDR3 has 15 residues. In nucleotides, the CDR3 is TGTGCCAGCAGCTTAGTTCGGGGGATGCCCTACGAGCAGTACTTC. Translating it yields CASSLVRGMPYEQYF.

This clonotype has a count of ten or more. The rearrangement links TRBV19 to TRBJ1-2; D is perhaps TRBD1 (5 bases). Germline-derived CDR1 and CDR2 are LNHDA and SQIVND (reference sequence). The ends were cut back, 5 bases at V and 4 bases at J, with 17 bases in the middle. The CDR3 consists of 15 residues. The chain's CDR3 is CASSLRDVASYGYTF. The CDR3 DNA sequence: TGTGCCAGTAGTCTCCGGGACGTTGCTAGCTATGGCTACACCTTC.

This clonotype occurred many times. The chain couples TRBV6-1 to TRBJ1-1, with 7 bases fitting TRBD1. Germline V gene lookup returns CDR1 MNHNS and CDR2 SASEGT. V gave up 6 bases and J gave up 0 bases; unmatched junction bases: 4. This CDR3 has 14 amino acids. CDR3 protein: CASSRQGVNTEAFF. The CDR3 DNA reads as TGTGCCAGCAGCCGGCAGGGGGTGAACACTGAAGCTTTCTTT.

This clonotype was seen many times. The V and J genes are TRBV12-3 or TRBV12-4 and TRBJ1-1, with no clear D. The ends were cut back, 2 bases at V and 1 base at J, with 5 bases in the middle. This CDR3 comprises 13 residues. CDR3 sequence: CASSLRPNTEAFF. The CDR3 DNA sequence: TGTGCCAGCAGTTTACGGCCGAACACTGAAGCTTTCTTT.

This clonotype has a count of ten or more. This rearrangement joins TRBV20-1 to TRBJ1-5; maybe TRBD1 (6 bases). The CDR3 is 16 residues long. V was shortened by 6 bases and J by 2 bases, with 20 bases between the two germline ends. The germline CDR1 and CDR2 sequences are DFQATT and SNEGSKA (reference sequence). The CDR3 loop reads CSALVRGASGNQPQHF. The CDR3 nucleotides are TGCAGTGCCCTGGTGAGGGGGGCGTCCGGCAATCAGCCCCAGCATTTT.

The sample holds many counts of this clonotype. The chain recombines TRBV9 with TRBJ2-1; 9 bases are a match to TRBD1. The ends lost 0 bases at V and 6 bases at J; junction bases unmatched: 10. The CDR3 is 17 amino acids. Germline V gives CDR1 SGDLS, CDR2 YYNGEE. This chain's CDR3 is CASSVVGTGLAPNEQFF. CDR3 DNA: TGTGCCAGCAGCGTAGTGGGGACAGGGTTGGCCCCCAATGAGCAGTTCTTC.

This clonotype was detected many times. The rearrangement uses TRBV20-1 and TRBJ2-1; TRBD2 matches 14 bases. The trim removed 4 bases at V and 6 bases at J, leaving 5 bases unmatched. CDR3 size: 15 residues. Germline lookup yields CDR1 DFQATT and CDR2 SNEGSKA (reference sequence). CDR3 sequence (DNA): TGCAGTGCTACCTCCGGGACTAGCGGGAGCAATGAGCAGTTCTTC. Its translation: CSATSGTSGSNEQFF.

This chain connects TRBV5-4 to TRBJ2-3; D is possibly TRBD2 (5 bases). Germline V gene data show CDR1 as SGHNT and CDR2 as YYREEE (reference sequence). The CDR3 loop spans 14 amino acids. The V and J ends lost 2 bases and 3 bases respectively, with 10 bases between them. The CDR3 here is CASSFSVNTDTQYF. The CDR3 nucleotides read TGTGCCAGCAGCTTTAGCGTTAATACAGATACGCAGTATTTT.